Following are 30 T cell receptor beta chains from one sample sequenced in a study of blood T cell repertoires in COVID-19. Using immunoSEQ multiplex PCR, the repertoire was profiled, and TCRdb retains in-frame clones only, with some absent. The table lists roughly 40,000 clones, around 75% of them singletons. Sequenced input: peripheral blood. These receptors were obtained from a man aged 80 or over with acute or convalescent COVID-19.

The chain links TRBV7-9 to TRBJ2-2, with 14 bases identical to TRBD2. Germline loops: CDR1 SEHNR, CDR2 FQNEAQ (reference sequence). This CDR3 comprises 17 residues. The V gene end was trimmed by 1 base and the J gene end by 4 bases; junction bases not matched to a gene: 2. CDR3 nucleotides: TGTGCCAGCAGCTTAGACGGACTAGCGGGAGGCACCGGGGAGCTGTTTTTT. Protein product: CASSLDGLAGGTGELFF.

The chain employs TRBV28 and TRBJ1-2, with D hard to call. The CDR3 totals 13 residues. The ends were cut back, 2 bases at V and 5 bases at J, with 9 bases in the middle. Per the germline V gene, CDR1 is MDHEN and CDR2 is SYDVKM. CDR3 sequence reads: CASSLRGKYGYTF. The CDR3 DNA reads as TGTGCCAGCAGTTTAAGAGGGAAATATGGCTACACCTTC.

This chain joins TRBV5-5 and TRBJ2-3; 8 bases map to TRBD2. The CDR3 is 15 amino acids. In germline, CDR1 is SGHKS, CDR2 YYEKEE (reference sequence). The V segment lost 4 bases and the J segment 4 bases; nucleotides outside the gene matches: 8. The CDR3 here is CASSRREGGADTQYF. The CDR3 DNA is TGTGCCAGCAGCCGCCGGGAGGGAGGCGCAGATACGCAGTATTTT.

The J gene is TRBJ2-5, the V gene TRBV5-6, with a possible D match to TRBD1 (6 bases). Per the germline V gene, CDR1 is SGHDT and CDR2 is YYEEEE. CDR3 length: 15 amino acids. V was pared by 3 bases and J by 4 bases, with 16 bases between. The CDR3 sequence: CASSSRQAPGETQYF. The CDR3 bases are TGTGCCAGCAGCTCGCGACAGGCCCCAGGAGAGACCCAGTACTTC.

The chain employs TRBV15 and TRBJ2-6; 10 positions agree with TRBD1. J was trimmed by 2 bases and V by 5 bases; bases with no gene match: 6. CDR1 is LNHNV and CDR2 is YYDKDF in the germline V gene (reference sequence). This CDR3 has 17 residues. CDR3: CATSPRQGATGANVLTF. In DNA, the CDR3 is TGTGCCACCAGCCCAAGACAGGGGGCGACTGGGGCCAACGTCCTGACTTTC.

The rearrangement links TRBV5-1 to TRBJ2-3; D is possibly TRBD2 (6 bases). The germline gives CDR1 SGHRS, CDR2 YFSETQ. CDR3 length: 16 amino acids. V lost 3 bases and J 0 bases, leaving 14 bases between the germline ends. CDR3 nucleotide sequence: TGCGCCAGCAGCTCCCAGGCGGGACCTAGCACAGATACGCAGTATTTT. This codes for CASSSQAGPSTDTQYF.

By proportion, this clone is medium-sized. J is TRBJ1-1 and V is TRBV6-2 or TRBV6-3; 7 bases match TRBD1. This CDR3 comprises 13 residues. Losses at the gene ends were 6 bases for V and 4 bases for J; bases not matched to a gene: 5. Germline loops: CDR1 MNHEY, CDR2 SVGEGT. The CDR3 DNA is TGTGCCAGCAGGTACAGGGGTTCCACTGAAGCTTTCTTT. It yields the protein CASRYRGSTEAFF.

For the CDR3, the DNA is TGTGCCAGCGGCCGGGTTGGAAACACCATATATTTT. This sequence encodes CASGRVGNTIYF. The chain uses TRBV12-3 or TRBV12-4 and TRBJ1-3, with D unresolved. There are 12 residues in the CDR3. Trimming pared 8 bases from V and 3 bases from J, leaving 8 bases between.

This clone was seen a few times. This chain connects TRBV7-9 to TRBJ1-1; 7 nucleotides match TRBD1. V lost 4 bases to trimming and J lost 1 base; unmatched junction nucleotides: 6. This CDR3 is built from 15 residues. Germline CDR1 SEHNR, CDR2 FQNEAQ (reference sequence). The CDR3 sequence: CASSWQGGQNTEAFF. DNA of the CDR3: TGTGCCAGCAGCTGGCAGGGGGGCCAGAACACTGAAGCTTTCTTT.

V gene TRBV9 combines with J gene TRBJ2-2; no definite D call. The CDR3 length is 15 residues. Germline CDR1 reads SGDLS; CDR2 reads YYNGEE. V lost 0 bases and J 4 bases, leaving 10 bases between the germline ends. CDR3 sequence (DNA): TGTGCCAGCAGCGTAGAAGACTTACTCACCGGGGAGCTGTTTTTT. Translation gives CASSVEDLLTGELFF.

The chain uses TRBV12-3 or TRBV12-4 and TRBJ2-2; the match to TRBD1 covers 7 bases. Trimming cost V 4 bases and J 7 bases; bases outside gene matches: 3. This CDR3 region has 13 residues. The CDR3 is CASSSQGIGELFF. The CDR3, as DNA: TGTGCCAGCAGTTCACAGGGGATCGGGGAGCTGTTTTTT.

The chain is built from TRBV24-1 and TRBJ1-6; possible D gene TRBD1, 5 bases. With 8 bases removed from V and 0 bases from J, the gap between germline ends came to 19 bases. Per germline, CDR1 KGHDR and CDR2 SFDVKD. The CDR3 sequence is 18 residues long. This chain's CDR3 is CATIPGLNRSSYNSPLHF. The CDR3 DNA sequence: TGTGCCACCATCCCGGGACTTAACAGAAGCTCCTATAATTCACCCCTCCACTTT.

The rearrangement uses TRBV4-3 and TRBJ1-1; tentatively, D is TRBD1 (5 bases). Germline assignment: CDR1 LGHNA and CDR2 YSLEER. V was clipped by 0 bases and J by 1 base, with 12 bases between them. The CDR3 is 16 residues long. CDR3 DNA sequence: TGCGCCAGCAGCCAAGAGGCCAGGGTTCAGAACACTGAAGCTTTCTTT. Translating it yields CASSQEARVQNTEAFF.

The table lists this clone with a count of one. J is TRBJ2-2 and V is TRBV9, with TRBD2 matching 7 bases. This CDR3 region has 17 residues. The germline CDR1 and CDR2 sequences are SGDLS and YYNGEE. J was trimmed by 1 base and V by 0 bases; bases with no gene match: 6. In nucleotides, the CDR3 is TGTGCCAGCAGCGTAGAGGGAGGGAGGGGGAACACCGGGGAGCTGTTTTTT. Protein sequence: CASSVEGGRGNTGELFF.

This clone was detected many times. The chain carries TRBV27 and TRBJ2-3; 7 nucleotides agree with TRBD1. Germline CDR1 is MNHEY and CDR2 is SMNVEV (reference sequence). This CDR3 comprises 16 residues. The V segment lost 4 bases and the J segment 6 bases; nucleotides outside the gene matches: 13. This chain's CDR3 is CASSSSGGPFPDTQYF. In DNA form, the CDR3 reads TGTGCCAGCAGTTCCTCAGGGGGTCCCTTCCCGGATACGCAGTATTTT.

The rearrangement uses TRBV9 and TRBJ2-3; TRBD2 matches at 13 bases. Germline loops: CDR1 SGDLS, CDR2 YYNGEE. The CDR3 has 16 residues. J gave up 8 bases and V 3 bases, and 9 bases lay outside the gene matches. The CDR3 region is CASSAGLAGAQGTQYF. The CDR3 DNA is TGTGCCAGCAGCGCTGGACTAGCGGGAGCTCAGGGTACGCAGTATTTT.

The chain is built from TRBV5-5 and TRBJ2-7, with TRBD1 matching 7 bases. CDR1 SGHKS and CDR2 YYEKEE come from the germline V gene (reference sequence). Trimming cost V 4 bases and J 0 bases; bases outside gene matches: 4. CDR3 length equals 14 residues. The CDR3 sequence: CASSVDRASYEQYF. The DNA for the CDR3 is TGTGCCAGCAGCGTCGACAGGGCCTCCTACGAGCAGTACTTC.

The V call is TRBV7-9, the J call TRBJ2-1; a possible D gene is TRBD1 (6 bases). The ends were cut back, 4 bases at V and 0 bases at J, with 16 bases in the middle. The germline V gene encodes CDR1 SEHNR and CDR2 FQNEAQ (reference sequence). CDR3 length equals 17 residues. Here the CDR3 DNA reads TGTGCCAGCAGCTCAACGGGACGAGGGGGCTCCTACAATGAGCAGTTCTTC. It encodes CASSSTGRGGSYNEQFF. Complete variable domain (other parts from reference TRBV7-9 and TRBJ2-1): DTGVSQNPRHKITKRGQNVTFRCDPISEHNRLYWYRQTLGQGPEFLTYFQNEAQLEKSRLLSDRFSAERPKGSFSTLEIQRTEQGDSAMYLCASSSTGRGGSYNEQFFGPGTRLTVL.

The chain recombines TRBV2 with TRBJ1-3, with 7 positions matching TRBD1. Germline CDR1 reads SNHLY; CDR2 reads FYNNEI. After removal of 6 bases from V and 2 bases from J, the junction contained 7 bases not matched to a gene. The length of the CDR3 is 15 residues. The CDR3 sequence: CASRLDRKTGNTIYF. The CDR3 DNA is TGTGCCAGCAGGTTGGACAGGAAAACTGGAAACACCATATATTTT.

Written as DNA, the CDR3 is TGTGCCAGCAGCCTCCGGGACAGAGACGAAAAACTGTTTTTT. It specifies CASSLRDRDEKLFF. The V and J genes are TRBV7-2 and TRBJ1-4; 7 nucleotides agree with TRBD1. Unmatched junction bases numbered 8, after V lost 5 bases and J lost 8 bases. Germline loops: CDR1 SGHTA, CDR2 FQGNSA. The CDR3 is 14 amino acids. The full variable domain, in which reference TRBV7-2 and TRBJ1-4 provide the parts outside the CDR3, is GAGVSQSPSNKVTEKGKDVELRCDPISGHTALYWYRQSLGQGLEFLIYFQGNSAPDKSGLPSDRFSAERTGGSVSTLTIQRTQQEDSAVYLCASSLRDRDEKLFFGSGTQLSVL.

Comments on this clone: One end of the junction varies from germline; a read error may be responsible. This sequence joins TRBV5-5 and TRBJ1-1; 9 nucleotides align to TRBD1. In germline, CDR1 is SGHKS, CDR2 YYEKEE (reference sequence). The CDR3 is made up of 14 amino acids. CDR3 DNA sequence: TGTGCCAGCAGTTTGGGACAGGGCAGGACTGAAGCTTTCTTT. Translated: CASSLGQGRTEAFF.

The chain carries TRBV30 and TRBJ1-1; unclear D gene. Trimming cost V 8 bases and J 2 bases, with 15 bases left between them. CDR1 is GTSNPN and CDR2 is SVGIG in the germline V gene (reference sequence). This CDR3 comprises 13 residues. In DNA, the CDR3 is TGTGCCGGGCACCGAACCGTTAACACTGAAGCTTTCTTT. Amino acid sequence: CAGHRTVNTEAFF.

This clone has only one observation. This rearrangement joins TRBV7-2 to TRBJ1-6; D not certain. CDR1 and CDR2 from the germline V gene are SGHTA and FQGNSA. This CDR3 has 13 residues. V shed 4 bases and J shed 7 bases, with 8 bases lying between them. The CDR3 bases are TGTGCCAGCAGCTCGGTGCAAAATTCACCCCTCCACTTT. Encoded protein: CASSSVQNSPLHF.

The chain recombines TRBV28 with TRBJ2-5; D possibly corresponds to TRBD1 (5 bases). CDR1 is MDHEN and CDR2 is SYDVKM in the germline V gene. Trimming cost V 2 bases and J 4 bases, with 5 bases left between them. The length of the CDR3 is 12 residues. The CDR3 DNA is TGTGCCAGCAGTTTACAGGGAGAGACCCAGTACTTC. It specifies CASSLQGETQYF.

The CDR3 here is CASSPNSYGEKLFF. The CDR3 DNA sequence: TGTGCCAGCAGTCCCAACTCCTATGGTGAAAAACTGTTTTTT. The gene calls are TRBV28 and TRBJ1-4; D uncertain. This CDR3 region has 14 residues. The germline V and J ends were trimmed by 5 bases and 7 bases, with 14 bases remaining between them. CDR1 and CDR2 from the germline V gene are MDHEN and SYDVKM.

This clone was seen a single time. The chain couples TRBV2 to TRBJ2-4; D is possibly TRBD1 (6 bases). CDR1 and CDR2 from the germline V gene are SNHLY and FYNNEI. The CDR3 spans 13 residues. Deletions cut 9 bases from V and 3 bases from J, with 12 bases between. In DNA form, the CDR3 reads TGTGCCAGTACGGCAGGGGACAAAAACATTCAGTACTTC. It yields the protein CASTAGDKNIQYF.

The V and J genes are TRBV6-5 and TRBJ2-3, with 7 positions matching TRBD2. The CDR3 is 16 amino acids. From germline, CDR1 is MNHEY and CDR2 SVGAGI. The J segment lost 2 bases and the V segment lost 0 bases, leaving 5 bases of the junction unmatched. The CDR3 nucleotides read TGTGCCAGCAGTTACTCGTTCGGGAGGTTCACAGATACGCAGTATTTT. Amino acids: CASSYSFGRFTDTQYF.

V and J are TRBV10-3 and TRBJ1-2, with TRBD1 matching over 8 bases. The CDR3 is 14 residues long. Trimming cost V 4 bases and J 8 bases; bases outside gene matches: 9. Germline V gene data show CDR1 as ENHRY and CDR2 as SYGVKD. The CDR3 DNA reads as TGTGCCATCAGTGCGGACAGGGAGCGACGGGGCTACACCTTC. Translated, it gives CAISADRERRGYTF.

This chain uses TRBV6-5 with TRBJ2-2; 9 bases are a match to TRBD1. This CDR3 has 15 amino acids. After removal of 7 bases from V and 5 bases from J, the junction contained 8 bases not matched to a gene. CDR1 is MNHEY, CDR2 SVGAGI, per germline. Written as DNA, the CDR3 is TGTGCCAGCACGGGACAGGGCCTGAGAACCGGGGAGCTGTTTTTT. Its protein product is CASTGQGLRTGELFF.

There are a few counts of this clone. The genes are TRBV6-5 and TRBJ2-7, with 8 bases identical to TRBD1. The CDR3 is 15 residues long. The V and J ends lost 0 bases and 3 bases, in that order; junction bases with no gene match: 4. Germline CDR1 reads MNHEY; CDR2 reads SVGAGI. Written as DNA, the CDR3 is TGTGCCAGCAGTTACTCGCGGACAGGGATCTACGAGCAGTACTTC. Translating it yields CASSYSRTGIYEQYF.